This T cell receptor beta chain was documented in a study of regulatory T cells in long-lasting Graves disease. There are many counts of this clonotype. Documented time point: newly diagnosed GD, antithyroid drugs for less than 3 months. PBMC-derived RNA was used for the TCR library. The peripheral blood volume drawn was about 9 milliliters, and it was collected into EDTA tubes. Germline V gene sequence: CDR1 DFQATT, CDR2 SNEGSKA (reference sequence). The CDR3 loop spans 14 amino acids. Deletions cut 0 bases from V and 0 bases from J, with 6 bases between. Arm-PCR of CDR3 regions and iRepertoire HTBI primers were the basis on which TCR beta libraries were built. TCRdb re-derived calls from the multiplex PCR reads in MiXCR, one entry per CDR3 protein. This sample has 620,000 or so distinct CDR3 sequences; 16% occur once, and the top ten carry 18%. The same sample was also studied in work on T cells in Graves' hyperthyroidism and ophthalmopathy. That source notes: Exclusion of a patient resulted from uncontrolled infection, other autoimmune disease, pregnancy or lactation. Initially, a first-round RT-PCR of the TCR CDR3 employed the HTBI primer set.

Here the sequenced sample was peripheral blood mononuclear cells (PBMCs), taken at new diagnosis, from a patient treated with antithyroid drugs. The V call is TRBV20-1, the J call TRBJ1-5; D not resolved. The sequence came from a woman in her 30s with Graves disease. Here the CDR3 DNA reads TGCAGTGCTAGAGATTTGCATAGCAATCAGCCCCAGCATTTT. It is translated as CSARDLHSNQPQHF.